This T cell receptor (beta chain) was found in a study of T cells in Graves' hyperthyroidism and ophthalmopathy. Study background: Once the initial diagnosis was made, peripheral blood was obtained before any treatment.

This clonotype was recorded many times. Template material for amplifying TCR beta CDR3 regions consisted of RNA transcripts. Carried out on the TCR CDR3, a first-round RT-PCR used the HTBI primer set. A single record per CDR3 protein comes from TCRdb applying MiXCR to the multiplex PCR reads. The data hold about 480,000 distinct CDR3 sequences, with 24% observed a single time. Deletions cut 7 bases from V and 8 bases from J, with 12 bases between. The CDR3 length is 12 residues. Germline V gives CDR1 DFQATT, CDR2 SNEGSKA (reference sequence). The rearrangement uses TRBV20-1 and TRBJ1-6, with a tentative D call TRBD1 (5 bases). The sample comprised blood. The sequence was collected from a woman under 40 with Graves' ophthalmopathy. The CDR3 region is CSVGGRDSPLHF. CDR3 nucleotide sequence: TGCAGTGTGGGGGGTCGCGATTCACCCCTCCACTTT.